Listed below are T cell receptor beta chains from one sample, sequenced in a study of CD8+CD57+ T cells in acquired aplastic anemia. TCRdb independently ran MiXCR on the reads; one entry per CDR3 protein. The sample holds hundreds of thousands of distinct CDR3 sequences, roughly 64% seen once. The sample was sorted CD4+, CD8+, or CD8+CD57+ T cells (not recorded which) from PBMCs. Receptors were obtained from a human donor in good health, serving as a control. Both conserved end residues are trimmed from each CDR3. The order of the fields is J gene, V gene, clone size, CDR3 protein. Where a row states a size, it is once, few, many or the class of an expanded clone; other rows omit it.

TRBJ2-7 | TRBV19 | - | ASSIRERGDEHY
TRBJ1-2 | TRBV5-1 | - | ASSQYSNGDGYT
TRBJ2-7 | TRBV14 | - | ASSHGREHGYTY
TRBJ2-6 | TRBV20-1 | - | SARGRRGSYVLT
TRBJ2-4 | TRBV25-1 | - | ASSGRLAGEENIQY
TRBJ1-5 | TRBV7-9 | - | ATSQGGSRNQPQH
TRBJ2-5 | TRBV5-4 | few | ASSLNSGGQETQY
TRBJ1-5 | TRBV5-1 | once | ASTEVGGSTQPQH
TRBJ1-5 | TRBV5-1 | many | ASSLGTGGKGNQPQH
TRBJ2-2 | TRBV5-1 | - | ASSLAGGNNGELF
TRBJ1-5 | TRBV7-2 | once | ASSSFADQPQH
TRBJ1-6 | TRBV7-9 | - | ASSLPQINSPLH
TRBJ1-1 | TRBV19 | - | ASRRETTANTEAF
TRBJ1-1 | TRBV10-3 | many | AISARTGEETEAF
TRBJ1-5 | TRBV20-1 | - | SAIGEASAQH
TRBJ1-1 | TRBV20-1 | - | SARAASGVTEAF
TRBJ1-1 | TRBV19 | many | ASRESAYTEAF